This TCR beta chain derives from a study of blood T cell repertoires in COVID-19. About the research overall: Samples representing acute and convalescent COVID-19 were sourced from the United States, Italy and Spain. PBMCs, B-cell-depleted T cells, or T cells provided the cDNA or gDNA that made up the material.

CDR3 size: 15 residues. The germline gives CDR1 SGDLS, CDR2 YYNGEE. The ends were cut back, 5 bases at V and 4 bases at J, with 16 bases in the middle. Each participant's cohort was designated according to participant-reported clinical history. Authors' methods: Reference gene primers were amplified, and this amplification served to estimate nucleated cell counts. Sequenced by immunoSEQ multiplex PCR; TCRdb stores in-frame clones only, minus some. That table furnishes V, J and clone size, whereas the DNA furnished D and trimming. The sample carries a few hundred thousand clones, more than 75% recorded once.

Sequences were obtained from PBMCs or T cells enriched from blood (not recorded which). The TCR sequence derives from a woman in her 30s who had recovered from COVID-19. This chain uses TRBV9 with TRBJ2-1, with D perhaps TRBD1 (6 bases). CDR3: CASSHPGTSYNEQFF. The CDR3 DNA follows: TGTGCCAGCAGTCACCCCGGGACATCATACAATGAGCAGTTCTTC.